This passage covers 19 T cell receptor beta chains from one sample sequenced in a study of blood T cells in healthy people across ages (dated by TCRdb to the mid-2010s). Library preparation used 5' RACE. The run used an Illumina HiSeq 2500. The second PCR ran for about 6 to 11 cycles and used a J-beta primer mix along with a sample-barcoded 5' primer. TCRdb handled the public reads itself, with Q25 trimming in fastp and clone calling in MiXCR, and kept productive beta chains. Duplicate CDR3 protein sequences are folded into a single record with the most common DNA and genes. The sample table contains about 1.6 million distinct CDR3 sequences; only one count was recorded for around 36% of them. Clones ranked in the top ten supply about 11% of the sample. The sequenced material came from blood. Receptors originate from a woman aged 25-40 years in good health.

The rearrangement uses TRBV20-1 and TRBJ2-1, with 10 bases that match TRBD1. Germline lookup yields CDR1 DFQATT and CDR2 SNEGSKA (reference sequence). Trimming at V came to 2 bases and at J to 6 bases, leaving 7 bases not matched to a gene. This CDR3 is built from 15 residues. DNA for the CDR3: TGCAGTGCTAGACAAGACAGGGGGCTGAGCAATGAGCAGTTCTTC. Encoded protein: CSARQDRGLSNEQFF.

This clonotype has a count of ten or more. The gene calls are TRBV3-1 and TRBJ2-1; 7 bases map to TRBD2. CDR1 and CDR2 (germline): LGHDT, YNNKEL (reference sequence). V lost 1 base, J lost 7 bases, and 7 bases stayed unmatched. The CDR3 contains 15 residues. CDR3 DNA: TGTGCCAGCAGCCAAGTTCTAGCGGCGTGGAATGAGCAGTTCTTC. It encodes CASSQVLAAWNEQFF.

The V and J genes are TRBV5-8 and TRBJ1-2; D perhaps matches TRBD1 (6 bases). Germline CDR1 reads SGHTS; CDR2 reads YDEGEE. The CDR3 has 14 amino acids. V was clipped by 3 bases and J by 4 bases, with 13 bases between them. Here the CDR3 DNA reads TGTGCCAGCAGCTACCCACAGGGAGGCTATGGCTACACCTTC. It yields the protein CASSYPQGGYGYTF.

The V call is TRBV5-6, the J call TRBJ2-4; no firm D call. CDR1 SGHDT and CDR2 YYEEEE come from the germline V gene. CDR3 length equals 14 residues. V lost 4 bases, J lost 0 bases, and 8 bases lay in between. The CDR3 here is CASSLWLAKNIQYF. CDR3 in DNA: TGTGCCAGCAGCCTATGGTTAGCCAAAAACATTCAGTACTTC.

This clonotype was detected only a few times. The chain is built from TRBV7-9 and TRBJ2-1, with 9 bases that match TRBD2. The CDR3 runs 15 residues. The germline V gene has CDR1 SEHNR and CDR2 FQNEAQ (reference sequence). V was clipped by 8 bases and J by 4 bases; unmatched bases: 9. The CDR3 DNA sequence: TGTGCCAGCCGCCCGAGGACTAGCGCGTACAATGAGCAGTTCTTC. Amino acid sequence: CASRPRTSAYNEQFF.

The chain is built from TRBV29-1 and TRBJ2-7; tentatively, D is TRBD2 (6 bases). CDR1 and CDR2 from the germline V gene are SQVTM and ANQGSEA. V gave up 6 bases and J gave up 7 bases, with 13 bases separating them. The CDR3 covers 11 residues. CDR3: CSVGDCTEQYF. In DNA form, the CDR3 reads TGCAGCGTCGGGGACTGTACGGAGCAGTACTTC.

V usage is TRBV3-1 and J usage is TRBJ2-5; D unresolved. CDR1 is LGHDT and CDR2 is YNNKEL in the germline V gene (reference sequence). The ends were cut back, 7 bases at V and 0 bases at J, with 12 bases in the middle. The CDR3 is made up of 14 amino acids. This CDR3 is CASNPSWDQETQYF. The DNA of the CDR3 is TGTGCCAGCAATCCATCGTGGGACCAAGAGACCCAGTACTTC.

In its sample, this clonotype was seen a few times. The chain couples TRBV20-1 to TRBJ2-7; D is perhaps TRBD1 (5 bases). The CDR3 sequence is 15 residues long. Germline CDR1 DFQATT, CDR2 SNEGSKA (reference sequence). Trimming cost V 1 base and J 6 bases, with 19 bases left between them. CDR3 sequence (DNA): TGCAGTGCTAGAGGACCGACGGCGGCTAGGGGCGAGCAGTACTTC. Its translation is CSARGPTAARGEQYF.

Of note for this clonotype: A much more abundant neighbour one base away suggests this may be a read error. The chain links TRBV10-3 to TRBJ1-2; D is unclear. CDR1 and CDR2 (germline): ENHRY, SYGVKD. This CDR3 spans 14 amino acids. CDR3 sequence reads: CATSDGEENYGYTF. CDR3 nucleotides: TGTGCCACCAGTGATGGGGAAGAGAACTATGGCTACACCTTC.

The rearrangement uses TRBV7-3 and TRBJ2-5, with D possibly called TRBD1 or TRBD2 (5 bases each). The end of the DNA fits TRBJ2-7 better, so the J call may be wrong. Germline CDR1 SGHTA, CDR2 FQGTGA. The CDR3 is 13 residues long. The DNA for the CDR3 is TGTGCCAGCAGCTTATTGGTCGGGGCCGAGCAGTACTTC. Its protein product is CASSLLVGAEQYF.

In its sample, this clonotype was seen many times. The V call is TRBV4-1, the J call TRBJ2-1; D remains unclear. V lost 5 bases and J 8 bases, leaving 22 bases between the germline ends. Germline values: CDR1 MGHRA, CDR2 YSYEKL. This CDR3 spans 16 amino acids. CDR3 nucleotides: TGCGCCAGCAGCTCCCCAAGGAGAAGTCGCCAGGATGAGCAGTTCTTC. Translation: CASSSPRRSRQDEQFF.

This chain uses TRBV7-2 with TRBJ2-3; a weak D match, TRBD2 (6 bases). Trimming removed 3 bases at V and 2 bases at J, with 9 bases between. In germline, CDR1 is SGHTA, CDR2 FQGNSA. CDR3 size: 14 residues. The CDR3 nucleotides read TGTGCCAGCAGCTTTGGGGGGACCACAGATACGCAGTATTTT. Translating it yields CASSFGGTTDTQYF.

About this clonotype: One end of the junction is discordant with germline, which a read error may explain. This chain connects TRBV12-3 or TRBV12-4 to TRBJ2-3; TRBD2 matches 7 bases. The CDR3 is 17 residues long. CDR3 sequence reads: CASSLVKLTGGADAQYF. Here the CDR3 DNA reads TGTGCCAGCAGTTTGGTGAAACTAACGGGAGGAGCAGATGCGCAGTATTTT.

This clonotype was seen a handful of times. This chain links TRBV6-6 with TRBJ1-2, with TRBD1 matching over 7 bases. With V trimmed by 6 bases and J by 2 bases, 6 bases remained unmatched. This CDR3 is built from 14 residues. Germline V gene sequence: CDR1 MNHNY, CDR2 SVGAGI (reference sequence). CDR3 residues: CASSYAQGNYGYTF. The CDR3 DNA reads TGTGCCAGCAGCTATGCACAGGGGAACTATGGCTACACCTTC.

In its sample, this clonotype was seen many times. The chain combines TRBV11-2 with TRBJ2-1; D call uncertain. CDR1 SGHAT and CDR2 FQNNGV come from the germline V gene. The V gene lost 6 bases and the J gene lost 6 bases, with 9 bases spanning the gap. The CDR3 extends over 12 amino acids. The CDR3 sequence: CASSFLGNEQFF. The CDR3 coding sequence is TGTGCCAGCAGTTTCTTGGGCAATGAGCAGTTCTTC. The full variable domain, in which reference TRBV11-2 and TRBJ2-1 provide the parts outside the CDR3, is EAGVAQSPRYKIIEKRQSVAFWCNPISGHATLYWYQQILGQGPKLLIQFQNNGVVDDSQLPKDRFSAERLKGVDSTLKIQPAKLEDSAVYLCASSFLGNEQFFGPGTRLTVL.

In DNA form, the CDR3 reads TGCGCCAGCAGCCAAAAGGAAGGAGGGGATGGCTATGGCTACACCTTC. Amino acid sequence: CASSQKEGGDGYGYTF. The gene calls are TRBV4-1 and TRBJ1-2, with D perhaps TRBD1 (5 bases). CDR3 length equals 16 residues. Trimming removed 2 bases from V and 4 bases from J, with 17 bases in between. Germline assignment: CDR1 MGHRA and CDR2 YSYEKL.

V and J are TRBV5-4 and TRBJ2-5; 10 bases map to TRBD2. CDR3 size: 15 residues. CDR1 is SGHNT, CDR2 YYREEE, per germline (reference sequence). The junction had 5 bases not matched to a gene; V was cut back by 4 bases and J by 2 bases. Here the CDR3 DNA reads TGTGCCAGCAGCGGGGGACTAGCGCAGCAAGAGACCCAGTACTTC. Its translation: CASSGGLAQQETQYF.

Only one count was recorded for this clonotype. A much bigger clone sits one base away, suggesting this may be a read error. The CDR3 DNA follows: TGTGCCAGCAGCTTAGGCCCAGCAGGCGGGCAGTACTTC. This codes for CASSLGPAGGQYF. The chain links TRBV7-2 to TRBJ2-7; D is ambiguous. The CDR3 length is 13 residues. CDR1 SGHTA and CDR2 FQGNSA come from the germline V gene. V dropped 1 base and J dropped 9 bases, with 13 bases sitting between them.

This clonotype has only one observation. A far larger clone differs by one base, so this is likely a read error. This CDR3 is missing its conserved last phenylalanine or tryptophan, likely due to a read error. This rearrangement joins TRBV3-1 to TRBJ2-7; D is ambiguous. Trimming took 1 base from V and 3 from J, leaving 4 bases between them. The CDR3 spans 12 residues. Germline V gives CDR1 LGHDT, CDR2 YNNKEL (reference sequence). Here the CDR3 DNA reads TGTGCCAGCAGCCAAGCGGGCTACGAGCAGTACTTA. Translation gives CASSQAGYEQYL.